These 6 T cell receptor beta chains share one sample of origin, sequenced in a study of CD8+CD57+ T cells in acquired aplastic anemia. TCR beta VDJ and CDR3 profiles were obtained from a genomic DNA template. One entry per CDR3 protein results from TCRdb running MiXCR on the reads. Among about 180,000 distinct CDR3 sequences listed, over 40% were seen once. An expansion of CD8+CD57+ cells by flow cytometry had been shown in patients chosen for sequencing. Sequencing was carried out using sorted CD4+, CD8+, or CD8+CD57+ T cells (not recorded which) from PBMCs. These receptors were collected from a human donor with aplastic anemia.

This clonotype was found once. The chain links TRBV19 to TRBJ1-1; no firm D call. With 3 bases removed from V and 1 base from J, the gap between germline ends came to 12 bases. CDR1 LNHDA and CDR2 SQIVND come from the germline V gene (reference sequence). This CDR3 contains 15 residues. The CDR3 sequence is CASSIVGRGNTEAFF. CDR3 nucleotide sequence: TGTGCCAGTAGTATCGTTGGGCGGGGGAACACTGAAGCTTTCTTT.

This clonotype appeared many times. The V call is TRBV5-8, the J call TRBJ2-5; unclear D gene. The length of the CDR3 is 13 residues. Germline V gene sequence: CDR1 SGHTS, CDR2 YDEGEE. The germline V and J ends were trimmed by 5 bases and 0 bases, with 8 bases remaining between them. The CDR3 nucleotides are TGTGCCAGCAGTCGGGCCTACCAAGAGACCCAGTACTTC. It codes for CASSRAYQETQYF.

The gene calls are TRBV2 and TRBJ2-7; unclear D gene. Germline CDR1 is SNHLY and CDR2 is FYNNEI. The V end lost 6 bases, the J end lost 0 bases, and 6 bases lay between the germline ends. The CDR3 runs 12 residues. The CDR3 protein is CASSHASYEQYF. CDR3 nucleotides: TGTGCCAGCAGCCATGCCTCCTACGAGCAGTACTTC.

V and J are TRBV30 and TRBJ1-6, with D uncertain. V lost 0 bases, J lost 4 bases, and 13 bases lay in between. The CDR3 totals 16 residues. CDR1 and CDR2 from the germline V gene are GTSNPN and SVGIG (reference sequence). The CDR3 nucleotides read TGTGCCTGGAGTGTACGGAGGGCGGCGTATAATTCACCCCTCCACTTT. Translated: CAWSVRRAAYNSPLHF.

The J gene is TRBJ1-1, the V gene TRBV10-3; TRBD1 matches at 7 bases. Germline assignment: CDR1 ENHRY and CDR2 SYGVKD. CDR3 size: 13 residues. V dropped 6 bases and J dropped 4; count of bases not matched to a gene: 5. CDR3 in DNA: TGTGCCATCAGCTACGACAGGGCCACTGAAGCTTTCTTT. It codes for CAISYDRATEAFF.

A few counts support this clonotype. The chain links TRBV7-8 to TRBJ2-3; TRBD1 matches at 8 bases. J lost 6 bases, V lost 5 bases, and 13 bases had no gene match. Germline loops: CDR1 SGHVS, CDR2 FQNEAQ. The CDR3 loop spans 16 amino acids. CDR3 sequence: CASSTAGTGLQDTQYF. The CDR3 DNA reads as TGTGCCAGCAGCACCGCCGGGACAGGATTACAGGATACGCAGTATTTT.